One and the same sample provided the 9 T cell receptor beta chains below, sequenced in a study of early T cells in non-severe SARS-CoV-2 infection. TCRdb itself ran the 5' RACE reads through MiXCR, one entry per CDR3 protein. The sample lists approximately 76,000 distinct CDR3 sequences; around 15% were seen once. Sequenced input: whole blood. The receptor source for this set is an adult who was a healthcare worker with PCR-confirmed SARS-CoV-2 infection or an uninfected control (not recorded which).

This clonotype has only a few counts. V and J are TRBV10-2 and TRBJ2-1; no definite D call. CDR1 and CDR2 (germline): WSHSY, SAAADI. V dropped 7 bases and J dropped 7 bases, with 11 bases sitting between them. The CDR3 totals 12 residues. CDR3 nucleotide sequence: TGCGCCAGCACCGAACCCAAAAATGAGCAGTTCTTC. Encoded protein: CASTEPKNEQFF.

This clonotype occurred a few times. The chain links TRBV4-1 to TRBJ1-4; TRBD1 matches 9 bases. This CDR3 has 16 residues. Germline trimming cut 3 bases from V and 7 bases from J; bases unmatched to any gene: 9. Germline V gene sequence: CDR1 MGHRA, CDR2 YSYEKL. This CDR3 is CASSHSRRDRAEKLFF. DNA for the CDR3: TGCGCCAGCAGCCATTCTAGGCGGGACAGGGCTGAAAAACTGTTTTTT.

This clonotype was detected only a few times. The V gene is TRBV20-1, the J gene TRBJ2-7; 9 nucleotides match TRBD2. The CDR3 runs 13 residues. CDR1 and CDR2 (germline): DFQATT, SNEGSKA (reference sequence). V trimming: 6 bases; J trimming: 5 bases; junction bases outside the gene matches: 8. The CDR3: CSALAGSEHEQYF. The DNA for the CDR3 is TGCAGTGCCCTAGCGGGGTCCGAACACGAGCAGTACTTC.

The rearrangement joins TRBV11-2 to TRBJ2-1; tentative D call: TRBD2 (6 bases). Germline CDR1 reads SGHAT; CDR2 reads FQNNGV. Trimming cost V 6 bases and J 8 bases, with 23 bases left between them. This CDR3 comprises 16 residues. CDR3 sequence (DNA): TGTGCCAGCAGTCCATACAGCGGGTTAAGAGCGGATGAGCAGTTCTTC. This gives the protein CASSPYSGLRADEQFF. The variable domain in full, completed from reference TRBV11-2 and TRBJ2-1, reads EAGVAQSPRYKIIEKRQSVAFWCNPISGHATLYWYQQILGQGPKLLIQFQNNGVVDDSQLPKDRFSAERLKGVDSTLKIQPAKLEDSAVYLCASSPYSGLRADEQFFGPGTRLTVL.

Many counts were recorded for this clonotype. The rearrangement uses TRBV20-1 and TRBJ1-6, with D unresolved. The length of the CDR3 is 15 residues. Germline-derived CDR1 and CDR2 are DFQATT and SNEGSKA (reference sequence). Trimming removed 4 bases from V and 6 bases from J, with 16 bases in between. The CDR3, as DNA: TGCAGTGCTACCCCGTTAAAGGGTGGTAATTCACCCCTCCACTTT. It codes for CSATPLKGGNSPLHF.

This clonotype came up a few times. The rearrangement uses TRBV7-2 and TRBJ2-2, with D uncertain. Germline CDR1 and CDR2: SGHTA and FQGNSA. Deletions cut 5 bases from V and 2 bases from J, with 9 bases between. This CDR3 spans 14 amino acids. The CDR3, as DNA: TGTGCCAGCAGCCCCGACGTAAACACCGGGGAGCTGTTTTTT. This encodes CASSPDVNTGELFF.

There are many counts of this clonotype. The chain links TRBV20-1 to TRBJ1-2, with D tentatively TRBD1 (5 bases). V lost 4 bases and J lost 8, with 14 bases in between. CDR1 is DFQATT and CDR2 is SNEGSKA in the germline V gene (reference sequence). The CDR3 is made up of 12 amino acids. CDR3 DNA sequence: TGCAGTGCTACTATGGGACCAAGCGGCTACACCTTC. Amino acids: CSATMGPSGYTF.

This clonotype was observed at least ten times. The gene calls are TRBV6-6 and TRBJ2-1; D is unclear. V dropped 2 bases and J dropped 3 bases, with 8 bases sitting between them. Germline CDR1 MNHNY, CDR2 SVGAGI (reference sequence). The CDR3 has 14 residues. The CDR3 is CASSYLEDYNEQFF. CDR3 sequence (DNA): TGTGCCAGCAGTTACCTCGAGGACTACAATGAGCAGTTCTTC.

This clonotype came up many times. The CDR3 loop is CASSPGTVSYNEQFF. CDR3 DNA: TGTGCCAGCAGCCCCGGGACGGTGTCCTACAATGAGCAGTTCTTC. The J gene is TRBJ2-1, the V gene TRBV3-1; D is perhaps TRBD1 or TRBD2 (5 bases each). This CDR3 region has 15 residues. CDR1 LGHDT and CDR2 YNNKEL come from the germline V gene (reference sequence). The V and J ends lost 4 bases and 1 base respectively, with 11 bases between them.